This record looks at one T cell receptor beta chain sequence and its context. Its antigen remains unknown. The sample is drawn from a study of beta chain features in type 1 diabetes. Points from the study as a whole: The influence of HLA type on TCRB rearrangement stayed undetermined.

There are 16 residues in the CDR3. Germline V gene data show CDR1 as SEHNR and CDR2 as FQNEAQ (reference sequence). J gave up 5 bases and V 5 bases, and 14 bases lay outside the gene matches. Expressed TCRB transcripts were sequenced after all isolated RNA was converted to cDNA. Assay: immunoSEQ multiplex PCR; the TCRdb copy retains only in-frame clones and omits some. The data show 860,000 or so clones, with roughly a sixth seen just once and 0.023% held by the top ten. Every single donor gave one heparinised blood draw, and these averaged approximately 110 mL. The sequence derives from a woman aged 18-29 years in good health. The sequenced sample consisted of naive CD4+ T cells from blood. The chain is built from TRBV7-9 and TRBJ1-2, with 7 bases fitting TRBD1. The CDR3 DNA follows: TGTGCCAGCAGCCTAACTACCGGGACAGACAGATATGGCTACACCTTC. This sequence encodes CASSLTTGTDRYGYTF.